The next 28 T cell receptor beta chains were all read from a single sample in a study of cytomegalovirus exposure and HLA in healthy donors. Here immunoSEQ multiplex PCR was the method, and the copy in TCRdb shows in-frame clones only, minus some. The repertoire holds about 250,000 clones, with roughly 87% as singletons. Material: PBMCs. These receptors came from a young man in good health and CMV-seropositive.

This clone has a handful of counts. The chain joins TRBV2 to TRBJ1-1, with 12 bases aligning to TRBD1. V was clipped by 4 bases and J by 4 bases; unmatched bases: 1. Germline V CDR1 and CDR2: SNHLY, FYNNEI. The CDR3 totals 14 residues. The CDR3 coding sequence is TGTGCCAGCAGTGGGGACAGGGGGCCCACTGAAGCTTTCTTT. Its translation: CASSGDRGPTEAFF.

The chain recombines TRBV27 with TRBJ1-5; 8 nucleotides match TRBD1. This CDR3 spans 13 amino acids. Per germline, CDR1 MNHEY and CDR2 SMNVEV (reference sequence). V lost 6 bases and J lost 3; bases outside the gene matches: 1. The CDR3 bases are TGTGCCAGCAGGGACAGGGTCAATCAGCCCCAGCATTTT. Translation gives CASRDRVNQPQHF.

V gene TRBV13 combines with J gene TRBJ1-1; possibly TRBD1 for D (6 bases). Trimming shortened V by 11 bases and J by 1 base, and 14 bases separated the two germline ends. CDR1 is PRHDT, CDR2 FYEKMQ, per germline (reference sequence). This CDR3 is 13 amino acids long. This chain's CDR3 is CASPRGKNTEAFF. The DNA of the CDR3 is TGTGCCTCCCCAAGGGGGAAGAACACTGAAGCTTTCTTT.

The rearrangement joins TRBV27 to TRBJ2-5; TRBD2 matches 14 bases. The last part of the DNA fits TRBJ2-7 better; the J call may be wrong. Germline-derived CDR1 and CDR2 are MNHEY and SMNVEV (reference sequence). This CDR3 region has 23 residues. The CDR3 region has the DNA TGTGCCAGCAGTTTATTCAGTAGCGGACCGGGGGGGACTAGCGGGAGCGGTCCGCTCGAGCAGTACTTC. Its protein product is CASSLFSSGPGGTSGSGPLEQYF.

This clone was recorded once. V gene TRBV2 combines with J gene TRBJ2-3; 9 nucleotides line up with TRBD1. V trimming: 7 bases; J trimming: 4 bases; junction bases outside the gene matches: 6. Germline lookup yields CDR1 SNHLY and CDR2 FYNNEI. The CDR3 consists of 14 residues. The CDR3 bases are TGTGCCAGCACTACTGACAGGGGGTCAGATACGCAGTATTTT. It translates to CASTTDRGSDTQYF.

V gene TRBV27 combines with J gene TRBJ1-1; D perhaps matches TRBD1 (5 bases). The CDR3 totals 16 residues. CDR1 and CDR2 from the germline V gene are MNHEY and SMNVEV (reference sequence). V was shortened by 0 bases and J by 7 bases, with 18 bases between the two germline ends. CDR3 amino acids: CASSLSIGTFWNEAFF. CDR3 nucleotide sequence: TGTGCCAGCAGTTTATCAATTGGGACGTTTTGGAATGAAGCTTTCTTT.

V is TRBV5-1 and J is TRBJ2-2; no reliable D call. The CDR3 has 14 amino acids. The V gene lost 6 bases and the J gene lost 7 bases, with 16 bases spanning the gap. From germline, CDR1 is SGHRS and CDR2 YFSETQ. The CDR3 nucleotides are TGCGCCAGCACACCGACGGGCTACGTCGGGGAGCTGTTTTTT. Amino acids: CASTPTGYVGELFF. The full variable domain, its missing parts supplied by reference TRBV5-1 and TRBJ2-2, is KAGVTQTPRYLIKTRGQQVTLSCSPISGHRSVSWYQQTPGQGLQFLFEYFSETQRNKGNFPGRFSGRQFSNSRSEMNVSTLELGDSALYLCASTPTGYVGELFFGEGSRLTVL.

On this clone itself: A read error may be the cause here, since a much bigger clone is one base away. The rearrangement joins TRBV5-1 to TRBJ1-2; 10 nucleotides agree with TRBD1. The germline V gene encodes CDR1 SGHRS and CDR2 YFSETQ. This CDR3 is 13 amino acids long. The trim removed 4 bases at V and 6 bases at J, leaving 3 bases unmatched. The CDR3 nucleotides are TGCGCCAGCAGCCCCGGGACAGGGGATGGCTACACCTTC. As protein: CASSPGTGDGYTF.

CDR3: CAWSVGGGVTNEKLFF. For the CDR3, the DNA is TGTGCCTGGAGTGTAGGAGGGGGAGTCACTAATGAAAAACTGTTTTTT. The rearrangement joins TRBV30 to TRBJ1-4, with a tentative D call TRBD1 (6 bases). The V and J ends lost 0 bases and 2 bases respectively, with 13 bases between them. Germline V gene sequence: CDR1 GTSNPN, CDR2 SVGIG (reference sequence). There are 16 residues in the CDR3.

In DNA form, the CDR3 reads TGTGCCAGCAGTGACGGGTTCTCCACAGATACGCAGTATTTT. Translation: CASSDGFSTDTQYF. The genes are TRBV6-4 and TRBJ2-3, with D unresolved. The V gene's germline CDR1 is MRHNA and CDR2 SNTAGT. This CDR3 comprises 14 residues. V was clipped by 2 bases and J by 2 bases, with 8 bases between them.

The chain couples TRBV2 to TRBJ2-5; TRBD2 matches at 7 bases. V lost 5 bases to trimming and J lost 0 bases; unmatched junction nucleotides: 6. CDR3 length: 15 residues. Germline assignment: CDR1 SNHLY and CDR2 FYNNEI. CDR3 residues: CASSRVGLHQETQYF. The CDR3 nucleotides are TGTGCCAGCAGTAGGGTGGGACTACACCAAGAGACCCAGTACTTC.

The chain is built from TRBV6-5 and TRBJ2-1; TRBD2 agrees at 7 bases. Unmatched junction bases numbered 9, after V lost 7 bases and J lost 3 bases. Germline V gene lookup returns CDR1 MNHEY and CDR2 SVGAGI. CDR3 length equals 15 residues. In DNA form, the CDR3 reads TGTGCCAGCAACCCTAGCGGTGGGGACTACAATGAGCAGTTCTTC. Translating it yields CASNPSGGDYNEQFF.

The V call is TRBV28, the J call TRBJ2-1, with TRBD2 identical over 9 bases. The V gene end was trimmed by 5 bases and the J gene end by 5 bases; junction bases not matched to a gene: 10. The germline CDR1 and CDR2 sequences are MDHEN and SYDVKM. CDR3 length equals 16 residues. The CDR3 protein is CASSQLGVAGDNEQFF. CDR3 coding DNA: TGTGCCAGCAGTCAATTGGGGGTAGCGGGGGACAATGAGCAGTTCTTC.

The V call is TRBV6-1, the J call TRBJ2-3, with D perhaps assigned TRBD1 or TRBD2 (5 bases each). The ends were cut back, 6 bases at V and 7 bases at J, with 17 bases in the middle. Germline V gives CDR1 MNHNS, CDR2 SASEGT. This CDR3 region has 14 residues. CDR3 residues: CASRGSGGANTQYF. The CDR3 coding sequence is TGTGCCAGCAGGGGATCTGGGGGTGCGAATACGCAGTATTTT.

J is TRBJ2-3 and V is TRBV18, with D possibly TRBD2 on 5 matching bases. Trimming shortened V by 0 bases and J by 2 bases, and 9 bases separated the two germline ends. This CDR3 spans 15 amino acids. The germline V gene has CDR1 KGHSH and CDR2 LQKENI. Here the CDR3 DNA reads TGTGCCAGCTCACCACCGGAGCGGACCACAGATACGCAGTATTTT. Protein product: CASSPPERTTDTQYF.

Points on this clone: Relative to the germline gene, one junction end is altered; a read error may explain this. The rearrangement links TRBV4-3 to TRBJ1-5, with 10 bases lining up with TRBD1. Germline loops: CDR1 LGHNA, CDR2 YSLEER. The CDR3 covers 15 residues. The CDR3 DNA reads TGCGCCAGCAGCGAAGACAGGGGGCTTCGTCAGCCCCAGCATTTT. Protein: CASSEDRGLRQPQHF.

The DNA for the CDR3 is TGTGCCAGCAGTACCTTCGATCGCCGACTAGCGGGAGTAGGTGAGCAGTTCTTC. Its translation is CASSTFDRRLAGVGEQFF. The chain recombines TRBV27 with TRBJ2-1; 12 bases match TRBD2. The CDR3 contains 18 residues. The V segment lost 5 bases and the J segment 9 bases; nucleotides outside the gene matches: 17. CDR1 and CDR2 from the germline V gene are MNHEY and SMNVEV (reference sequence).

DNA for the CDR3: TGTGCCAGCGGCAACTCGGCCCACGAGCAGTACTTC. This sequence encodes CASGNSAHEQYF. The rearrangement uses TRBV28 and TRBJ2-7; D call uncertain. The CDR3 loop spans 12 amino acids. CDR1 is MDHEN, CDR2 SYDVKM, per germline. The germline V and J ends were trimmed by 8 bases and 5 bases, with 13 bases remaining between them.

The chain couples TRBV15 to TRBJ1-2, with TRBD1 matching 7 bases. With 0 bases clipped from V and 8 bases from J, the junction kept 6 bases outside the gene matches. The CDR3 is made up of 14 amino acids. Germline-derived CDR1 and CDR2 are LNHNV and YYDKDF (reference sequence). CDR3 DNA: TGTGCCACCAGCAGAGATCGACAGGGCGGAGGCTACACCTTC. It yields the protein CATSRDRQGGGYTF. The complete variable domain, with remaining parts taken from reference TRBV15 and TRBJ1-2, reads DAMVIQNPRYQVTQFGKPVTLSCSQTLNHNVMYWYQQKSSQAPKLLFHYYDKDFNNEADTPDNFQSRRPNTSFCFLDIRSPGLGDTAMYLCATSRDRQGGGYTFGSGTRLTVV.

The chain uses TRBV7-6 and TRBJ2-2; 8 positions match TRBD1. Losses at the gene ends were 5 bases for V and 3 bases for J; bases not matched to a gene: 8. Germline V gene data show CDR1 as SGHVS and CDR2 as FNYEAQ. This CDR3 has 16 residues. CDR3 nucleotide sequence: TGTGCCAGCAGCCCCCGCGCAGGGGGCGACACCGGGGAGCTGTTTTTT. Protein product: CASSPRAGGDTGELFF.

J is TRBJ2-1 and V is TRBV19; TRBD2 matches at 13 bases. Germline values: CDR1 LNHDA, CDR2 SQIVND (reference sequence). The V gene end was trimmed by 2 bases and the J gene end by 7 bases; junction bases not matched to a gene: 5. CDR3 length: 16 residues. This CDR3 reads CASSIRTSGSRNEQFF. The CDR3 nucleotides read TGTGCCAGTAGTATACGGACTAGCGGGAGTAGAAATGAGCAGTTCTTC.

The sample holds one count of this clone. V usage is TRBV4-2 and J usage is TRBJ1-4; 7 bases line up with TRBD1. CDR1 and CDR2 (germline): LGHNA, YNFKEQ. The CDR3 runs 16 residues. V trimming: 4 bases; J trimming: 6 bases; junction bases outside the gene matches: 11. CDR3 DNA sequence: TGTGCCAGCAGCCGAGAAAGGGGGCTATCGGATGAAAAACTGTTTTTT. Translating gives CASSRERGLSDEKLFF.

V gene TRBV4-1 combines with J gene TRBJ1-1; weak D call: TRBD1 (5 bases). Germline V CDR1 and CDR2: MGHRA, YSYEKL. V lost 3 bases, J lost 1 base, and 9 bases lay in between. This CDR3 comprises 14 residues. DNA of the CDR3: TGCGCCAGCAGCCATAAAACAGGGAACACTGAAGCTTTCTTT. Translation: CASSHKTGNTEAFF.

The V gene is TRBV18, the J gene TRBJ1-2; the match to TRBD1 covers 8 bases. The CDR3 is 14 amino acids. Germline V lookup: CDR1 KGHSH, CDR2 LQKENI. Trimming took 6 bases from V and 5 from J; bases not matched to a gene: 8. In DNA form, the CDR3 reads TGTGCCAGCTCTCCCGGGACAGGAAAGTATGGCTACACCTTC. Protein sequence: CASSPGTGKYGYTF.

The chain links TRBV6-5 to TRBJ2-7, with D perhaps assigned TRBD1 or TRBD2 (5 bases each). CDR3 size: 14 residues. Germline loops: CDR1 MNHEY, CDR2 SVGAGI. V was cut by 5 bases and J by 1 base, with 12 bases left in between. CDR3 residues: CASSMGRRSYEQYF. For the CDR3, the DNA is TGTGCCAGCAGTATGGGACGGAGATCCTACGAGCAGTACTTC.

The CDR3 DNA sequence: TGTGCCAGCAGACCCTACAGGGAACTAGATCAGCCCCAGCATTTT. Translated: CASRPYRELDQPQHF. The chain joins TRBV6-1 to TRBJ1-5; D might be TRBD1 (6 bases). Germline V gene sequence: CDR1 MNHNS, CDR2 SASEGT. Trimming stripped 6 bases from V and 5 bases from J, with 17 bases between. This CDR3 is built from 15 residues.

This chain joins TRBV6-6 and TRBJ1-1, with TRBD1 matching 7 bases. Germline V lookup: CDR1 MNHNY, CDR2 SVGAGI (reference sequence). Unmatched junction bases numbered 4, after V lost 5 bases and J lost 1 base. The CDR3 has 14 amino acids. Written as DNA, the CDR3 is TGTGCCAGCAGTGGAAGGACAGGGAACACTGAAGCTTTCTTT. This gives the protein CASSGRTGNTEAFF.

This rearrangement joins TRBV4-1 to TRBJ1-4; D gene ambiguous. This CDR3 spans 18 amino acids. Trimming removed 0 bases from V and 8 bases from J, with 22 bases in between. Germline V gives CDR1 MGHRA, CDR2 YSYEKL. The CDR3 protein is CASSQDKFGLQFLEKLFF. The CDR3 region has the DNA TGCGCCAGCAGCCAAGATAAGTTCGGGTTGCAGTTTCTCGAAAAACTGTTTTTT.